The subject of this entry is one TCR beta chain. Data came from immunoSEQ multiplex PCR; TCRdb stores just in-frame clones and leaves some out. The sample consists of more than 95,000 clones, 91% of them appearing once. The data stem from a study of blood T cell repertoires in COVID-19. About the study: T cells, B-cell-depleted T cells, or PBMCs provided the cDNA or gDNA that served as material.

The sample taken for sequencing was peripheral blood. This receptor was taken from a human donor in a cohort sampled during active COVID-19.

CDR3 coding DNA: TGTGCCTGGAGTTCAGGGGTTCAGGAGACCCAGTACTTC. Amino acid sequence: CAWSSGVQETQYF. The rearrangement links TRBV30 to TRBJ2-5, with D tentatively TRBD1 (6 bases). The germline gives CDR1 GTSNPN, CDR2 SVGIG (reference sequence). This CDR3 contains 13 residues. V lost 2 bases, J lost 5 bases, and 12 bases lay in between. The entire variable domain, with the rest obtained from reference TRBV30 and TRBJ2-5, is as follows: SQTIHQWPATLVQPVGSPLSLECTVEGTSNPNLYWYRQAAGRGLQLLFYSVGIGQISSEVPQNLSASRPQDRQFILSSKKLLLSDSGFYLCAWSSGVQETQYFGPGTRLLVL.